A selection of T cell receptor beta chains follows, all from one sample in a study of blood T cell repertoires in COVID-19. Libraries were prepared by immunoSEQ multiplex PCR; TCRdb keeps only in-frame clonotypes and omits some of them. The repertoire holds about 140,000 clones, with 70% to 90% as singletons. Sequencing input: PBMCs or T cells enriched from blood (not recorded which). These receptor sequences come from a woman between 50 and 59 years old with acute COVID-19. Each CDR3 is given with its conserved first and last residue. Fields, in order: CDR3 length, clone size, D gene, J gene, V gene, CDR3 protein, CDR3 DNA. A D gene is named only where the DNA matches it firmly. Only part of the rows carry a size: once, few, many, or a class if the clone is expanded.

15	NA	TRBD1	TRBJ1-5	TRBV2	CASSDGDRWNQPQHF	TGTGCCAGCAGTGATGGGGACAGGTGGAATCAGCCCCAGCATTTT
15	NA	TRBD1	TRBJ2-7	TRBV6-5	CASSRGLRGRGEQYF	TGTGCCAGCAGTCGCGGACTTAGGGGGCGCGGCGAGCAGTACTTC
17	NA	NA	TRBJ2-2	TRBV9	CASSSTSTKPNTGELFF	TGTGCCAGCAGCAGCACTTCGACTAAGCCGAACACCGGGGAGCTGTTTTTT
15	NA	TRBD1	TRBJ2-7	TRBV5-5	CASSWAGTDSYEQYF	TGTGCCAGCAGCTGGGCCGGGACAGACTCCTACGAGCAGTACTTC
17	NA	TRBD1	TRBJ1-5	TRBV6-1	CASSEAGPGQGRQPQHF	TGTGCCAGCAGTGAAGCGGGCCCTGGACAGGGGAGACAGCCCCAGCATTTT
13	NA	NA	TRBJ2-5	TRBV3-1/TRBV3-2	CASHLGGLETQYF	TGTGCCAGCCACTTGGGGGGACTGGAGACCCAGTACTTC
14	NA	NA	TRBJ1-2	TRBV30	CASGAQGLNYGYTF	TGTGCCTCGGGGGCTCAGGGGCTGAACTATGGCTACACCTTC
14	NA	TRBD1	TRBJ2-7	TRBV7-2	CASSQQGPFHEQYF	TGTGCCAGCAGCCAACAGGGGCCCTTCCACGAGCAGTACTTC
18	NA	NA	TRBJ1-2	TRBV21-1	CASSKVGGLQWANYGYTF	TGTGCCAGCAGCAAAGTGGGGGGGCTGCAGTGGGCTAACTATGGCTACACCTTC
14	once	TRBD1	TRBJ2-1	TRBV28	CASSLRDRVNEQFF	TGTGCCAGCAGTTTAAGGGACAGGGTAAATGAGCAGTTCTTC
13	once	NA	TRBJ2-5	TRBV12-3/TRBV12-4	CASSLAGRETQYF	TGTGCCAGCAGTTTAGCTGGGCGAGAGACCCAGTACTTC
15	once	TRBD1	TRBJ2-5	TRBV3-1/TRBV3-2	CASSQDMTGAGTQYF	TGTGCCAGCAGCCAGGATATGACAGGGGCGGGGACCCAGTACTTC
16	once	TRBD1	TRBJ1-3	TRBV10-3	CAISESGTGTGNTIYF	TGTGCCATCAGTGAGTCAGGGACAGGAACTGGAAACACCATATATTTT
14	NA	NA	TRBJ1-1	TRBV5-1	CASSLGHKNTEAFF	TGCGCCAGCAGCTTGGGACATAAGAACACTGAAGCTTTCTTT
16	NA	NA	TRBJ1-1	TRBV11-3	CASSLYDSPMNTEAFF	TGTGCCAGCAGCTTATATGACAGCCCGATGAACACTGAAGCTTTCTTT
14	NA	NA	TRBJ2-4	TRBV3-1/TRBV3-2	CASSQDGGENIQYF	TGTGCCAGCAGCCAAGACGGCGGTGAAAACATTCAGTACTTC
12	NA	TRBD1	TRBJ1-2	TRBV10-3	CASYTGDYGYTF	TGTGCCTCTTACACAGGGGACTATGGCTACACCTTC
15	once	NA	TRBJ2-1	TRBV6-1	CASSERRGEYNEQFF	TGTGCCAGCAGTGAACGGCGGGGAGAGTACAATGAGCAGTTCTTC
17	NA	TRBD1	TRBJ1-2	TRBV5-6	CASSQGTGGAAYYGYTF	TGTGCCAGCAGCCAGGGGACAGGGGGCGCAGCGTACTATGGCTACACCTTC
15	NA	NA	TRBJ1-2	TRBV5-4	CASSMDSSEGYGYTF	TGTGCCAGCAGCATGGACAGCTCGGAGGGCTATGGCTACACCTTC
17	NA	TRBD2	TRBJ2-1	TRBV4-1	CASSQDPSGSPINEQFF	TGCGCCAGCAGCCAAGATCCTAGCGGGAGTCCGATTAATGAGCAGTTCTTC
15	NA	TRBD2	TRBJ2-1	TRBV7-3	CASSLGTSGRNEQFF	TGTGCCAGCAGCTTAGGGACTAGCGGGAGGAATGAGCAGTTCTTC
15	NA	NA	TRBJ1-5	TRBV4-3	CASSRKDMWNQPQHF	TGCGCCAGCAGCCGAAAAGACATGTGGAATCAGCCCCAGCATTTT
15	NA	TRBD1	TRBJ1-2	TRBV5-5	CASSPAGQGLGGYTF	TGTGCCAGCAGCCCAGCCGGACAGGGGCTGGGTGGCTACACCTTC
15	NA	NA	TRBJ1-6	TRBV5-4	CASSLGPNYNSPLHF	TGTGCCAGCAGCTTGGGGCCCAACTATAATTCACCCCTCCACTTT
14	NA	TRBD1	TRBJ2-1	TRBV3-1/TRBV3-2	CASSQDGTGYEQFF	TGTGCCAGCAGCCAAGACGGGACAGGGTATGAGCAGTTCTTC
17	NA	TRBD1	TRBJ2-3	TRBV5-1	CASSPRGGASRTDTQYF	TGCGCCAGCAGCCCTAGAGGGGGCGCGTCGCGGACAGATACGCAGTATTTT
15	NA	NA	TRBJ1-2	TRBV6-2/TRBV6-3	CASSPLTFTTYGYTF	TGTGCCAGCAGCCCATTAACGTTTACTACCTATGGCTACACCTTC
13	NA	NA	TRBJ2-1	TRBV5-4	CASSYGSFPGEFF	TGTGCCAGCAGCTACGGGAGTTTCCCTGGGGAGTTCTTC
14	NA	NA	TRBJ1-1	TRBV9	CASSQTGQLTEAFF	TGTGCCAGCAGCCAAACGGGACAATTAACTGAAGCTTTCTTT
14	NA	NA	TRBJ1-1	TRBV11-1	CASTDGWGGTEAFF	TGTGCCAGCACCGACGGGTGGGGGGGCACTGAAGCTTTCTTT
16	NA	TRBD1	TRBJ1-2	TRBV19	CASSIGYVSTGGGYTF	TGTGCCAGTAGTATTGGATACGTCTCCACAGGGGGAGGCTACACCTTC
16	few	TRBD1	TRBJ2-7	TRBV10-3	CAPTFAGQGSSYEQYF	TGTGCCCCCACCTTTGCGGGACAGGGGTCCTCCTACGAGCAGTACTTC
13	NA	NA	TRBJ1-5	TRBV7-9	CASSPGADQPQHF	TGTGCCAGCAGCCCAGGGGCCGATCAGCCCCAGCATTTT
16	NA	TRBD2	TRBJ2-7	TRBV5-8	CASSQNSGGISYEQYF	TGTGCCAGCAGCCAAAACTCGGGAGGGATATCCTACGAGCAGTACTTC
16	NA	TRBD2	TRBJ2-2	TRBV5-1	CASSTIAGASTGELFF	TGCGCCAGCAGCACCATAGCGGGAGCCTCCACCGGGGAGCTGTTTTTT
19	once	TRBD2	TRBJ2-1	TRBV9	CASSVGSGRASGAYNEQFF	TGTGCCAGCAGCGTAGGTAGCGGGAGGGCTTCGGGGGCCTACAATGAGCAGTTCTTC
15	NA	TRBD1	TRBJ2-2	TRBV2	CASSEVGQGTGELFF	TGTGCCAGCAGTGAAGTGGGACAGGGAACCGGGGAGCTGTTTTTT
13	NA	TRBD1	TRBJ1-2	TRBV13	CASSWDRADGYTF	TGTGCCAGCAGCTGGGACAGGGCTGATGGCTACACCTTC
14	NA	NA	TRBJ1-5	TRBV19	CASRTDFTRQPQHF	TGTGCCAGTAGAACGGACTTCACTCGTCAGCCCCAGCATTTT
14	NA	TRBD1	TRBJ2-2	TRBV11-3	CASTRDRATGELFF	TGTGCCAGCACCCGGGACAGGGCCACCGGGGAGCTGTTTTTT
16	NA	NA	TRBJ2-3	TRBV9	CASSPRDGGGTDTQYF	TGTGCCAGCAGCCCGCGAGATGGGGGAGGTACAGATACGCAGTATTTT
14	NA	NA	TRBJ2-3	TRBV13	CASSPDLSTDTQYF	TGTGCCAGCAGTCCGGACTTGAGCACAGATACGCAGTATTTT
15	NA	TRBD2	TRBJ2-1	TRBV5-1	CASSLEGLAYNEQFF	TGCGCCAGCAGCCTAGAGGGACTAGCGTACAATGAGCAGTTCTTC
13	NA	NA	TRBJ2-5	TRBV30	CAWSVRGGATQYF	TGTGCCTGGAGTGTTCGTGGGGGCGCGACCCAGTACTTC
15	once	NA	TRBJ2-4	TRBV11-2	CASSLEGWGLNIQYF	TGTGCCAGCAGCTTAGAGGGATGGGGCCTTAACATTCAGTACTTC
15	once	NA	TRBJ2-5	TRBV7-2	CASSLVGQGYETQYF	TGTGCCAGCAGCTTAGTTGGCCAGGGGTACGAGACCCAGTACTTC
17	NA	TRBD2	TRBJ2-1	TRBV4-3	CASSHREGLAGVNEQFF	TGCGCCAGCAGCCACCGGGAGGGACTAGCGGGAGTCAATGAGCAGTTCTTC